The 31 T cell receptor beta chains reported below all come from one sample, sequenced in a study of cytomegalovirus exposure and HLA in healthy donors. Primers for the PCR totalled 60 Vbeta and 13 Jbeta. Generated by immunoSEQ multiplex PCR, the TCRdb table keeps only in-frame clones and is missing some. The table lists approximately 76,000 clones, 63% of them singletons. Sequencing was carried out using PBMCs. These receptors all stem from a man aged 25 to 40 in good health and CMV-seropositive.

CDR3 protein: CASSLSTSYEQYF. CDR3 DNA: TGCGCCAGCAGCTTGAGCACCTCCTACGAGCAGTACTTC. The chain has TRBV5-1 and TRBJ2-7; no definite D call. The ends were cut back, 1 base at V and 0 bases at J, with 5 bases in the middle. The CDR3 runs 13 residues. Germline lookup yields CDR1 SGHRS and CDR2 YFSETQ. The variable domain in full, completed from reference TRBV5-1 and TRBJ2-7, reads KAGVTQTPRYLIKTRGQQVTLSCSPISGHRSVSWYQQTPGQGLQFLFEYFSETQRNKGNFPGRFSGRQFSNSRSEMNVSTLELGDSALYLCASSLSTSYEQYFGPGTRLTVT.

In its sample, this clone was seen once. The V gene is TRBV11-2, the J gene TRBJ2-3, with TRBD2 matching 14 bases. The V segment lost 4 bases and the J segment 5 bases; nucleotides outside the gene matches: 5. Germline values: CDR1 SGHAT, CDR2 FQNNGV. CDR3 length: 16 amino acids. DNA of the CDR3: TGTGCCAGCAGCTACCAAGGACTAGCGGGGGGAGATACGCAGTATTTT. Protein: CASSYQGLAGGDTQYF.

The rearrangement uses TRBV2 and TRBJ2-3; 12 bases align to TRBD2. V was clipped by 6 bases and J by 0 bases; unmatched bases: 7. CDR1 is SNHLY and CDR2 is FYNNEI in the germline V gene. This CDR3 has 17 amino acids. The DNA for the CDR3 is TGTGCCAGCAGCCCGGGACTAGCGGGTAGTAGCACAGATACGCAGTATTTT. Protein product: CASSPGLAGSSTDTQYF.

This chain connects TRBV7-2 to TRBJ1-2; 8 bases align to TRBD1. This CDR3 comprises 13 residues. The trim removed 2 bases at V and 6 bases at J, leaving 2 bases unmatched. The V gene's germline CDR1 is SGHTA and CDR2 FQGNSA. CDR3 in amino acids: CASSLNRGNGYTF. For the CDR3, the DNA is TGTGCCAGCAGCTTAAACAGGGGGAATGGCTACACCTTC.

The rearrangement uses TRBV19 and TRBJ1-5; tentative D call: TRBD1 (6 bases). This CDR3 comprises 15 residues. Trimming shortened V by 5 bases and J by 1 base, and 12 bases separated the two germline ends. CDR1 and CDR2 (germline): LNHDA, SQIVND (reference sequence). The CDR3 is CASSSGGASNQPQHF. The DNA for the CDR3 is TGTGCCAGTAGTTCGGGGGGCGCGAGCAATCAGCCCCAGCATTTT.

The chain couples TRBV6-5 to TRBJ2-1, with D unresolved. Germline values: CDR1 MNHEY, CDR2 SVGAGI. The CDR3 length is 13 residues. V lost 2 bases to trimming and J lost 5 bases, with 7 bases between them. The CDR3 spells CASSYGQHNEQFF. CDR3 bases: TGTGCCAGCAGTTACGGGCAGCACAATGAGCAGTTCTTC.

The chain is built from TRBV2 and TRBJ1-1; no firm D call. This CDR3 contains 13 residues. The V end lost 8 bases, the J end lost 5 bases, and 15 bases lay between the germline ends. CDR1 and CDR2 from the germline V gene are SNHLY and FYNNEI. This CDR3 is CASQRRVETEAFF. CDR3 coding DNA: TGTGCCAGCCAACGCCGGGTCGAAACTGAAGCTTTCTTT. The full variable domain, completed using reference TRBV2 and TRBJ1-1, is EPEVTQTPSHQVTQMGQEVILRCVPISNHLYFYWYRQILGQKVEFLVSFYNNEISEKSEIFDDQFSVERPDGSNFTLKIRSTKLEDSAMYFCASQRRVETEAFFGQGTRLTVV.

The genes are TRBV5-4 and TRBJ2-4; D is perhaps TRBD2 (6 bases). The V end lost 4 bases, the J end lost 1 base, and 12 bases lay between the germline ends. CDR1 is SGHNT, CDR2 YYREEE, per germline (reference sequence). This CDR3 has 15 amino acids. CDR3: CASSRPGGAKNIQYF. The CDR3 bases are TGTGCCAGCAGCCGGCCAGGAGGGGCCAAAAACATTCAGTACTTC.

The chain uses TRBV6-1 and TRBJ1-2; D is unclear. Trimming took 6 bases from V and 8 from J, leaving 16 bases between them. Germline CDR1 is MNHNS and CDR2 is SASEGT. This CDR3 region has 13 residues. The CDR3, as DNA: TGTGCCAGCAGCCCCGACACAGTAAGAGGCTACACCTTC. Protein product: CASSPDTVRGYTF.

V gene TRBV9 combines with J gene TRBJ2-1; 9 bases match TRBD1. Trimming took 4 bases from V and 7 from J; bases not matched to a gene: 9. The V gene's germline CDR1 is SGDLS and CDR2 YYNGEE. The length of the CDR3 is 15 residues. The CDR3 reads CASSLRDRVGNEQFF. CDR3 nucleotide sequence: TGTGCCAGCAGCCTCCGGGACAGGGTAGGAAATGAGCAGTTCTTC.

This chain joins TRBV7-6 and TRBJ2-7, with D possibly being TRBD1 (5 bases). Trimming removed 2 bases from V and 0 bases from J, with 14 bases in between. Germline loops: CDR1 SGHVS, CDR2 FNYEAQ. This CDR3 has 16 residues. The CDR3 spells CASSLNPRVGSYEQYF. Written as DNA, the CDR3 is TGTGCCAGCAGCTTAAATCCCAGGGTTGGCTCCTACGAGCAGTACTTC.

The chain has TRBV6-1 and TRBJ1-1; D remains unclear. The CDR3 consists of 12 residues. The germline CDR1 and CDR2 sequences are MNHNS and SASEGT. Trimming removed 2 bases at V and 5 bases at J, with 6 bases between. CDR3 sequence reads: CASSEWQTEAFF. The CDR3 DNA reads as TGTGCCAGCAGTGAATGGCAGACTGAAGCTTTCTTT.

This sequence joins TRBV19 and TRBJ1-3, with D possibly matching TRBD1 (6 bases). The CDR3 length is 15 residues. Germline V CDR1 and CDR2: LNHDA, SQIVND (reference sequence). V lost 3 bases to trimming and J lost 3 bases, with 12 bases between them. CDR3: CASSMVGAYGNTIYF. The CDR3 nucleotides read TGTGCCAGTAGTATGGTGGGGGCTTATGGAAACACCATATATTTT.

The chain couples TRBV21-1 to TRBJ2-7; TRBD2 is the table's D call and was not checked against the DNA. TRBV21-1 constitutes a pseudogene. The CDR3 has 15 amino acids. In DNA, the CDR3 is TGTGCCAGCAGCTCCTCCCCCAAGTCGGCCTACGAGCAGTACTTC. Protein: CASSSSPKSAYEQYF.

The chain uses TRBV15 and TRBJ2-3; 9 bases line up with TRBD2. V was pared by 3 bases and J by 5 bases, with 9 bases of the junction left unmatched. The germline gives CDR1 LNHNV, CDR2 YYDKDF (reference sequence). CDR3 length: 16 residues. CDR3 nucleotides: TGTGCCACCAGCAGGGAGATAGCGGGGGCGGTAGATACGCAGTATTTT. It codes for CATSREIAGAVDTQYF.

The chain combines TRBV5-4 with TRBJ2-2; tentative D call: TRBD1 (6 bases). Germline assignment: CDR1 SGHNT and CDR2 YYREEE (reference sequence). Trimming cost V 3 bases and J 0 bases, with 12 bases left between them. The CDR3 is 16 residues long. DNA of the CDR3: TGTGCCAGCAGCTCCGTGGGGGCCTCGAACACCGGGGAGCTGTTTTTT. Amino acids: CASSSVGASNTGELFF.

The V gene is TRBV19, the J gene TRBJ2-7; 9 bases map to TRBD2. The CDR3 sequence is 15 residues long. V gave up 7 bases and J gave up 2 bases; unmatched junction bases: 9. The germline gives CDR1 LNHDA, CDR2 SQIVND (reference sequence). The CDR3 spells CASNVATSGTYEQYF. CDR3 nucleotide sequence: TGTGCCAGTAACGTTGCGACTAGCGGAACCTACGAGCAGTACTTC. The full variable domain, its missing parts supplied by reference TRBV19 and TRBJ2-7, is DGGITQSPKYLFRKEGQNVTLSCEQNLNHDAMYWYRQDPGQGLRLIYYSQIVNDFQKGDIAEGYSVSREKKESFPLTVTSAQKNPTAFYLCASNVATSGTYEQYFGPGTRLTVT.

The CDR3, as DNA: TGTGCCAGCAGCGTAGTGGCTAGCGGGAGCGGGACCCAGTACTTC. Residues: CASSVVASGSGTQYF. The chain has TRBV9 and TRBJ2-5; TRBD2 matches at 10 bases. CDR1 SGDLS and CDR2 YYNGEE come from the germline V gene. This CDR3 spans 15 amino acids. J gave up 7 bases and V 0 bases, and 6 bases lay outside the gene matches.

The chain carries TRBV5-4 and TRBJ2-5; D call uncertain. Germline CDR1 and CDR2: SGHNT and YYREEE (reference sequence). Trimming pared 6 bases from V and 5 bases from J, leaving 8 bases between. CDR3 size: 11 residues. The CDR3, as DNA: TGTGCCAGCACCCACGGGGAGACCCAGTACTTC. Residues: CASTHGETQYF.

For this clone: Compared with germline, one end of the junction differs, possibly owing to a read error. The chain links TRBV5-8 to TRBJ2-5; 11 positions agree with TRBD2. This CDR3 region has 19 residues. The germline gives CDR1 SGHTS, CDR2 YDEGEE. Written as DNA, the CDR3 is TGTGTCAGCAGCGACTTACTAGCGGGGGCCCTTAAGCCCCAAGAGACCCAGTACTTC. This sequence encodes CVSSDLLAGALKPQETQYF. Full variable domain (missing parts from reference TRBV5-8 and TRBJ2-5): EAGVTQSPTHLIKTRGQQATLRCSPISGHTSVYWYQQALGLGLQFLLWYDEGEERNRGNFPPRFSGRQFPNYSSELNVNALELEDSALYLCVSSDLLAGALKPQETQYFGPGTRLLVL.

This clone was found a few times. The V and J genes are TRBV11-3 and TRBJ1-4; no reliable D call. The germline V gene has CDR1 SGHNT and CDR2 YENEEA. Trimming cost V 5 bases and J 7 bases, with 8 bases left between them. This CDR3 is built from 12 residues. CDR3 protein: CASSRTGEKLFF. The DNA of the CDR3 is TGTGCCAGCAGCCGGACTGGTGAAAAACTGTTTTTT.

The rearrangement joins TRBV5-1 to TRBJ1-1; 7 bases line up with TRBD1. There are 16 residues in the CDR3. The germline V gene encodes CDR1 SGHRS and CDR2 YFSETQ. V lost 5 bases and J lost 7; bases outside the gene matches: 17. This CDR3 reads CASRHDRVSKNGEAFF. CDR3 in DNA: TGCGCCAGCAGGCACGACAGGGTATCGAAGAATGGTGAAGCTTTCTTT. Full variable domain (remainder filled in from reference TRBV5-1 and TRBJ1-1): KAGVTQTPRYLIKTRGQQVTLSCSPISGHRSVSWYQQTPGQGLQFLFEYFSETQRNKGNFPGRFSGRQFSNSRSEMNVSTLELGDSALYLCASRHDRVSKNGEAFFGQGTRLTVV.

The chain is built from TRBV7-8 and TRBJ1-1, with 7 bases matching TRBD1. Germline loops: CDR1 SGHVS, CDR2 FQNEAQ. Losses at the gene ends were 5 bases for V and 3 bases for J; bases not matched to a gene: 12. CDR3 length equals 16 residues. The CDR3 DNA sequence: TGTGCCAGCAGCCGTGACAGGGCGTCCCCTCACACTGAAGCTTTCTTT. It yields the protein CASSRDRASPHTEAFF. The whole variable domain, filled in from reference TRBV7-8 and TRBJ1-1, reads GAGVSQSPRYKVAKRGQDVALRCDPISGHVSLFWYQQALGQGPEFLTYFQNEAQLDKSGLPSDRFFAERPEGSVSTLKIQRTQQEDSAVYLCASSRDRASPHTEAFFGQGTRLTVV.

The rearrangement joins TRBV6-4 to TRBJ2-3, with unresolved D. The CDR3 is 13 amino acids. The germline V gene has CDR1 MRHNA and CDR2 SNTAGT. V shed 3 bases and J shed 11 bases, with 15 bases lying between them. CDR3 in amino acids: CASSEEARREQYF. CDR3 DNA sequence: TGTGCCAGCAGTGAAGAAGCCAGGCGAGAGCAGTATTTT.

In this sample, this clone turned up a few times. The rearrangement joins TRBV19 to TRBJ2-4; D is undetermined. Germline assignment: CDR1 LNHDA and CDR2 SQIVND (reference sequence). This CDR3 is 14 amino acids long. Trimming cost V 8 bases and J 0 bases, with 11 bases left between them. The CDR3 region has the DNA TGTGCCAGTGCCCCGGGTCCAGCCAAAAACATTCAGTACTTC. It is translated as CASAPGPAKNIQYF.

The CDR3 loop is CASSDQGQSFSGNTIYF. CDR3 DNA sequence: TGTGCCAGCAGTGACCAAGGACAGTCCTTCTCTGGAAACACCATATATTTT. The rearrangement links TRBV6-1 to TRBJ1-3, with D possibly matching TRBD1 (6 bases). V dropped 3 bases and J dropped 0 bases, with 15 bases sitting between them. Germline V gives CDR1 MNHNS, CDR2 SASEGT. This CDR3 comprises 17 residues.

The genes are TRBV18 and TRBJ2-5; D remains ambiguous. V lost 3 bases to trimming and J lost 5 bases, with 7 bases between them. The CDR3 has 12 amino acids. CDR1 KGHSH and CDR2 LQKENI come from the germline V gene. CDR3 in DNA: TGTGCCAGCTCACCGCGCGAGGAGACCCAGTACTTC. Protein sequence: CASSPREETQYF.

This chain joins TRBV6-1 and TRBJ2-7; 9 nucleotides line up with TRBD2. The V gene end was trimmed by 8 bases and the J gene end by 0 bases; junction bases not matched to a gene: 5. The CDR3 runs to 14 residues. Germline V gives CDR1 MNHNS, CDR2 SASEGT. The CDR3 region is CASLASGASYEQYF. The CDR3, as DNA: TGTGCCAGCCTGGCTAGCGGGGCCTCCTACGAGCAGTACTTC.

A single count supports this clone. This chain's CDR3 is CASSQTGLGSGANVLTF. The CDR3 DNA is TGTGCCAGCAGCCAAACAGGGTTAGGGTCTGGGGCCAACGTCCTGACTTTC. The rearrangement links TRBV4-2 to TRBJ2-6, with D maybe TRBD1 (6 bases). V lost 2 bases and J lost 1, with 12 bases in between. Germline V gene sequence: CDR1 LGHNA, CDR2 YNFKEQ. The length of the CDR3 is 17 residues.

This sequence joins TRBV21-1 and TRBJ1-1. TRBV21-1 is a documented pseudogene. The CDR3 runs 12 residues. CDR3 nucleotide sequence: TGTGCCAGCAGCAAAGGCGGGGGGAGAGCTTTCTTT. Protein product: CASSKGGGRAFF.

DNA of the CDR3: TGTGCCAGCAGTTTAGGGACAGGGAACAACGAGCAGTACTTC. Amino acid sequence: CASSLGTGNNEQYF. J is TRBJ2-7 and V is TRBV27, with TRBD1 identical over 9 bases. The CDR3 contains 14 residues. Looked up from germline, CDR1 is MNHEY and CDR2 is SMNVEV (reference sequence). Unmatched junction bases numbered 4, after V lost 2 bases and J lost 5 bases.